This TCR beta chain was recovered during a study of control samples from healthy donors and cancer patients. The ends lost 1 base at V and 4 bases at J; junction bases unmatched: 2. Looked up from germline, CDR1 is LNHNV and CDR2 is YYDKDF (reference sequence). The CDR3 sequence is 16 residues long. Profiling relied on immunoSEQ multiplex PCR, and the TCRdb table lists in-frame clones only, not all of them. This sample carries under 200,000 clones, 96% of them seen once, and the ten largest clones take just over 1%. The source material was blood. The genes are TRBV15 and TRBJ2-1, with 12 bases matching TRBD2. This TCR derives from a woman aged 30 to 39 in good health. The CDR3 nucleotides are TGTGCCACCAGCAGAGGGACTAGCGGGATGTACAATGAGCAGTTCTTC. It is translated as CATSRGTSGMYNEQFF.